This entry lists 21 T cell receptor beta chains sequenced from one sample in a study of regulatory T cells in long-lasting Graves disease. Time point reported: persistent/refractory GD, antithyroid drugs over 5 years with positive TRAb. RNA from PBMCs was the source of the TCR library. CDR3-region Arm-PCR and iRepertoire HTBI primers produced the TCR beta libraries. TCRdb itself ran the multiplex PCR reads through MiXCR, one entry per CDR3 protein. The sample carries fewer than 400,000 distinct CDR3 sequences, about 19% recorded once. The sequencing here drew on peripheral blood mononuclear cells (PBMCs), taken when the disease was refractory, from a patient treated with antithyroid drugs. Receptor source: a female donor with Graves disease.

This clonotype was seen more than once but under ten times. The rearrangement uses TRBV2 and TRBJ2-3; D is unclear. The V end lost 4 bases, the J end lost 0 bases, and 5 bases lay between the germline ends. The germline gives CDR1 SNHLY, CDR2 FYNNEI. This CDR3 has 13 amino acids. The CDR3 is CASSGVSTDTQYF. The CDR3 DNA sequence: TGTGCCAGCAGTGGCGTCAGCACAGATACGCAGTATTTT. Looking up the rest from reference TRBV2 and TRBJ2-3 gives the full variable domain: EPEVTQTPSHQVTQMGQEVILRCVPISNHLYFYWYRQILGQKVEFLVSFYNNEISEKSEIFDDQFSVERPDGSNFTLKIRSTKLEDSAMYFCASSGVSTDTQYFGPGTRLTVL.

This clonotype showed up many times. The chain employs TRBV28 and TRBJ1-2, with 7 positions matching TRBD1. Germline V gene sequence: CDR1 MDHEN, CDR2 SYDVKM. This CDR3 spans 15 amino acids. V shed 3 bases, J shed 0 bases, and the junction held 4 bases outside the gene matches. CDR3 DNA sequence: TGTGCCAGCAGTTTCGGACAGGACACTAACTATGGCTACACCTTC. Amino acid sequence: CASSFGQDTNYGYTF.

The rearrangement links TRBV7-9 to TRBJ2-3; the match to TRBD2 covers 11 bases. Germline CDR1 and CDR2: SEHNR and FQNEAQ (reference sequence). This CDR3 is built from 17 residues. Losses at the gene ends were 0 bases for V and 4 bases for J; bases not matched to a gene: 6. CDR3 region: CASSLAQLAGVADTQYF. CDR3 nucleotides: TGTGCCAGCAGCTTAGCGCAACTAGCGGGAGTTGCAGATACGCAGTATTTT.

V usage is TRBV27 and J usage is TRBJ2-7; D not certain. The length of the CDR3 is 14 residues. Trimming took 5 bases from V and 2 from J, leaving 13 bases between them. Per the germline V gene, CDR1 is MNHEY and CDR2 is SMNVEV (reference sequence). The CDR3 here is CASSGTERTYEQYF. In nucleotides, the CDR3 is TGTGCCAGCAGTGGAACAGAACGGACCTACGAGCAGTACTTC.

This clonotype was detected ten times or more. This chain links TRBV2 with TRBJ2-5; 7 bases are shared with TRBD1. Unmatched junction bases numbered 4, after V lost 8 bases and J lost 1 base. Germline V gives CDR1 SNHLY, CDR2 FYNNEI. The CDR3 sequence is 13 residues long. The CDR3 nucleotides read TGTGCCAGCGATAGGACAGGCCAAGAGACCCAGTACTTC. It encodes CASDRTGQETQYF. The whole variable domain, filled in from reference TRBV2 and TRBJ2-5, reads EPEVTQTPSHQVTQMGQEVILRCVPISNHLYFYWYRQILGQKVEFLVSFYNNEISEKSEIFDDQFSVERPDGSNFTLKIRSTKLEDSAMYFCASDRTGQETQYFGPGTRLLVL.

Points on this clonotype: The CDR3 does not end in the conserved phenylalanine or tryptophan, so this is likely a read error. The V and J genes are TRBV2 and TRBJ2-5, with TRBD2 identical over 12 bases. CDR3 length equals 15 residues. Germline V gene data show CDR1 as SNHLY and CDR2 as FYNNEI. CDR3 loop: CASRLTSGSQESQYL. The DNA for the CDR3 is TGTGCCAGCAGGCTGACTAGCGGGAGTCAAGAGTCCCAGTACCTC.

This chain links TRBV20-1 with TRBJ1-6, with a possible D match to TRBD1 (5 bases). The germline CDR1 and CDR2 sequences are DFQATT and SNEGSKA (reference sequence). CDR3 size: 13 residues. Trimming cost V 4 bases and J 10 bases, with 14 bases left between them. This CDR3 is CSAKRGAGSPLHF. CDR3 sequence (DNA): TGCAGTGCTAAGAGAGGGGCGGGATCACCCCTCCACTTT.

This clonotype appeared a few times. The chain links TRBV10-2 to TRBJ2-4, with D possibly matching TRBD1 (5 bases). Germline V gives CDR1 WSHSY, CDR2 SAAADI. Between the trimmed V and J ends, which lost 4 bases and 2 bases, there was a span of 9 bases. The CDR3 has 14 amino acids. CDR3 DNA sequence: TGCGCCAGCAGTGCCGCAGGGACCAAAAACATTCAGTACTTC. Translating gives CASSAAGTKNIQYF.

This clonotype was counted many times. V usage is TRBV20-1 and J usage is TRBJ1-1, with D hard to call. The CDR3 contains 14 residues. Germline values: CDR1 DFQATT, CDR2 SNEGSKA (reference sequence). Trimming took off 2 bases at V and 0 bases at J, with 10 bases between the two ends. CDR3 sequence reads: CSARQFYMNTEAFF. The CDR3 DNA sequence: TGCAGTGCTAGACAGTTCTATATGAACACTGAAGCTTTCTTT.

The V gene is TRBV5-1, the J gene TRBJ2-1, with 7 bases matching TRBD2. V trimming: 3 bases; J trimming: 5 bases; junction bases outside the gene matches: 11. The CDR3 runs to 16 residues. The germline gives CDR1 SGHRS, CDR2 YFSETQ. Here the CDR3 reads CASSSGGTRGNNEQFF. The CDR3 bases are TGCGCCAGCAGCTCTGGAGGAACGCGGGGGAACAATGAGCAGTTCTTC.

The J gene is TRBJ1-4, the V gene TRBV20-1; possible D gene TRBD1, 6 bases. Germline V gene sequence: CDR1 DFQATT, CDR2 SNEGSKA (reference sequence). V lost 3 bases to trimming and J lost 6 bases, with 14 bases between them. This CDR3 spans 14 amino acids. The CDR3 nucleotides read TGCAGTGCTAGTCATCCGGGACATTATGAAAAACTGTTTTTT. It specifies CSASHPGHYEKLFF.

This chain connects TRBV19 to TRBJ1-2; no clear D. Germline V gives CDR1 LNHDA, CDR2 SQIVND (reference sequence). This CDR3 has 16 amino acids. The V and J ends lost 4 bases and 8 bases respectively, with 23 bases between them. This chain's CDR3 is CASSNLAPRAAGGYTF. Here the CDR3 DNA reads TGTGCCAGTAGTAATTTGGCCCCTCGTGCGGCAGGAGGCTACACCTTC.

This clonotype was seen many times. CDR3 nucleotide sequence: TGTGCCAGCAGTCCCGCCGGGACGGTCCTCCTCAGCTCTGGAAACACCATATATTTT. Translation: CASSPAGTVLLSSGNTIYF. V is TRBV28 and J is TRBJ1-3; tentative D call: TRBD1 (5 bases). The V gene's germline CDR1 is MDHEN and CDR2 SYDVKM. V was trimmed by 5 bases and J by 0 bases, leaving 23 bases between them. CDR3 length: 19 amino acids.

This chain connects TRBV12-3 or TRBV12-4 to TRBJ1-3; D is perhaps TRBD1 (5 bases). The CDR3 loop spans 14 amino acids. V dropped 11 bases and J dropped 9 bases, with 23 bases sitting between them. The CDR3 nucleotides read TGTGCCGATCAGGCAAGGGACCAAGGCGGCACCATATATTTT. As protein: CADQARDQGGTIYF.

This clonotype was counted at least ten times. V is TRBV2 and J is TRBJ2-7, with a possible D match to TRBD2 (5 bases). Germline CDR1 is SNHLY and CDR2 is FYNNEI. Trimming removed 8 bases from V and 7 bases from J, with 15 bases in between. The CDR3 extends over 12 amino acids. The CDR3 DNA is TGTGCCAGCGAGGGTGAGGCGCGGGAGCAGTACTTC. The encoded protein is CASEGEAREQYF.

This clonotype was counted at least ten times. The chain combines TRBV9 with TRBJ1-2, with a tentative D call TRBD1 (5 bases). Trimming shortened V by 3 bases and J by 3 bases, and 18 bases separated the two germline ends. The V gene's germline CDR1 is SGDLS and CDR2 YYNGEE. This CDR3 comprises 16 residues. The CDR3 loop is CASSGPGGSEDYGYTF. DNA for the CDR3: TGTGCCAGCAGCGGCCCTGGGGGTTCGGAGGACTATGGCTACACCTTC.

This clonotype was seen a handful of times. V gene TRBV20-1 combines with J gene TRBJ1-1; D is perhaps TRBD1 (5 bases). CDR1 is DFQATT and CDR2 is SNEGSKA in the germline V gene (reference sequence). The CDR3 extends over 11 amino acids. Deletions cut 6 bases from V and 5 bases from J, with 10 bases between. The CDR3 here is CSARGETEAFF. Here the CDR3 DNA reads TGCAGTGCGAGGGGCGAAACTGAAGCTTTCTTT.

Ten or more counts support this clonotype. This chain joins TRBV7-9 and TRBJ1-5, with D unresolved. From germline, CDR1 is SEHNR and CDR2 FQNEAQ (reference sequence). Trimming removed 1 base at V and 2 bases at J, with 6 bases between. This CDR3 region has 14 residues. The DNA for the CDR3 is TGTGCCAGCAGCTTAGACGTAGGCAATCAGCCCCAGCATTTT. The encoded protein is CASSLDVGNQPQHF.

In DNA form, the CDR3 reads TGCGCCAGCAGCCCCGCGGGGGGGACCTATCAGCCCCAGCATTTT. This translates into CASSPAGGTYQPQHF. The genes are TRBV5-1 and TRBJ1-5; D is possibly TRBD1 (5 bases). Trimming took off 4 bases at V and 5 bases at J, with 16 bases between the two ends. CDR1 SGHRS and CDR2 YFSETQ come from the germline V gene. This CDR3 comprises 15 residues. The whole variable domain, remainder taken from reference TRBV5-1 and TRBJ1-5, is KAGVTQTPRYLIKTRGQQVTLSCSPISGHRSVSWYQQTPGQGLQFLFEYFSETQRNKGNFPGRFSGRQFSNSRSEMNVSTLELGDSALYLCASSPAGGTYQPQHFGDGTRLSIL.

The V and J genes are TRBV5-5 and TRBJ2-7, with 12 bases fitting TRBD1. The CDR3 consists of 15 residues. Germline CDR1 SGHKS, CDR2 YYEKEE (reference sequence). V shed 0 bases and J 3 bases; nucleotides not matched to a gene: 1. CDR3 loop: CASSLGDRGLYEQYF. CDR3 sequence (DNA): TGTGCCAGCAGCTTGGGGGACAGGGGGCTCTACGAGCAGTACTTC.

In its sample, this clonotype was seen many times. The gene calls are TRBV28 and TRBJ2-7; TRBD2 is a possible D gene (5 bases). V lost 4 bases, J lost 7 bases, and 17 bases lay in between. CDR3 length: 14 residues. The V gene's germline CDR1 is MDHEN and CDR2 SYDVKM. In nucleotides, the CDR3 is TGTGCCAGCAGTTCACCCGGACTGGCTCTAGAGCAGTACTTC. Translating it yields CASSSPGLALEQYF. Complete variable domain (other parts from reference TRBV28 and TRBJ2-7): DVKVTQSSRYLVKRTGEKVFLECVQDMDHENMFWYRQDPGLGLRLIYFSYDVKMKEKGDIPEGYSVSREKKERFSLILESASTNQTSMYLCASSSPGLALEQYFGPGTRLTVT.